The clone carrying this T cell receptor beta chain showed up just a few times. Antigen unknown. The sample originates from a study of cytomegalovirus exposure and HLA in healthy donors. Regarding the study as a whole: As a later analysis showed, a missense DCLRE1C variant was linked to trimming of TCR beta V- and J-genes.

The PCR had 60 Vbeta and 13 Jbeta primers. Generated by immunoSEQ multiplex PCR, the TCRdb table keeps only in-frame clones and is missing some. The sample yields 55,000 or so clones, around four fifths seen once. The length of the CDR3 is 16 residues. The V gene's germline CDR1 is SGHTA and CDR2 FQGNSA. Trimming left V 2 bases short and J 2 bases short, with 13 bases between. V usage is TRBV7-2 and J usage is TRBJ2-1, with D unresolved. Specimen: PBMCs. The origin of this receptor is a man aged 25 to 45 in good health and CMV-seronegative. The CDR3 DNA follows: TGTGCCAGCAGCTTACTCGCGGCAACTACCTACAATGAGCAGTTCTTC. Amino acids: CASSLLAATTYNEQFF.